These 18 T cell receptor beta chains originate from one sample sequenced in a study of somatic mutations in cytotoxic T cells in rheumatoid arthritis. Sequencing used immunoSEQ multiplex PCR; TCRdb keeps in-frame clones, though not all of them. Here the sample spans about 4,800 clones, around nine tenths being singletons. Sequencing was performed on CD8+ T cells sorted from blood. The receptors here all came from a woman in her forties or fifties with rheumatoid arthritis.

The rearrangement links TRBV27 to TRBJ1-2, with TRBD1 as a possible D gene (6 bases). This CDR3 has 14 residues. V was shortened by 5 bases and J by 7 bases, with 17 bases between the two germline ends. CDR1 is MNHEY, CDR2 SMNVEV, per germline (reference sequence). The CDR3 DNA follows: TGTGCCAGCAGTCCCCCGGGGGGGGCGGGTGGCTACACCTTC. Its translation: CASSPPGGAGGYTF.

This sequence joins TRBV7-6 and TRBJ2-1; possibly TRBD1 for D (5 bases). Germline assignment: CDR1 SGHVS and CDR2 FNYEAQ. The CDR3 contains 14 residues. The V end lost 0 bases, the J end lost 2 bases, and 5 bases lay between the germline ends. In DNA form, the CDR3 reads TGTGCCAGCAGCTTAGCGGGGCCCTACAATGAGCAGTTCTTC. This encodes CASSLAGPYNEQFF.

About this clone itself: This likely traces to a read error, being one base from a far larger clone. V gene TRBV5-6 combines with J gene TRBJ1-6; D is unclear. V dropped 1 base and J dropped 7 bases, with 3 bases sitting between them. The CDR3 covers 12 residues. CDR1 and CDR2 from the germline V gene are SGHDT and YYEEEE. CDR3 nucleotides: TGTGCCAGCAGCTTGCTCAATTCACCCCTCCACTTT. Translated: CASSLLNSPLHF.

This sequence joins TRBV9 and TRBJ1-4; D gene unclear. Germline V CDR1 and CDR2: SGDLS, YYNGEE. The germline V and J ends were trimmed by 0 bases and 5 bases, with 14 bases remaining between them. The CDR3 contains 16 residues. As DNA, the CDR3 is TGTGCCAGCAGCGTAGGGGTCGGCCAGCGAAATGAAAAACTGTTTTTT. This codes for CASSVGVGQRNEKLFF.

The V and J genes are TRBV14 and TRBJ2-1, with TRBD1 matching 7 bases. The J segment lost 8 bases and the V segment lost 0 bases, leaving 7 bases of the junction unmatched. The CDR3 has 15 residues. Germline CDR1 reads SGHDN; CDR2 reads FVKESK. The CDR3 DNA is TGTGCCAGCAGCCAAGAAAGACAGGGAAGGGATGAGCAGTTCTTC. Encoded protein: CASSQERQGRDEQFF.

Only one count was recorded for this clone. CDR3 DNA sequence: TGTGCCAGCAGCTTCGAGACAGGGGGTCTTAACACTGAAGCTTTCTTT. Protein product: CASSFETGGLNTEAFF. The chain combines TRBV7-9 with TRBJ1-1, with TRBD1 matching over 9 bases. The ends lost 3 bases at V and 2 bases at J; junction bases unmatched: 7. Germline assignment: CDR1 SEHNR and CDR2 FQNEAQ (reference sequence). The CDR3 sequence is 16 residues long.

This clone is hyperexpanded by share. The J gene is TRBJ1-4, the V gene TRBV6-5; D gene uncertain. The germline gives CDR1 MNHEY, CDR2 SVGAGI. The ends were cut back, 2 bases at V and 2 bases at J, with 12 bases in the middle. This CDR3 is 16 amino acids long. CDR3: CASSYQTLRTNEKLFF. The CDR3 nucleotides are TGTGCCAGCAGTTACCAGACACTCCGCACTAATGAAAAACTGTTTTTT.

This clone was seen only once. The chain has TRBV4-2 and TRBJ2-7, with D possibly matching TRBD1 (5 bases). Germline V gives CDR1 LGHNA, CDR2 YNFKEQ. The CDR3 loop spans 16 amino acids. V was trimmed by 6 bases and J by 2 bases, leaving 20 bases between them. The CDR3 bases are TGTGCCAGCAGTCCCGAGCTCCAGGGCACAACCTACGAGCAGTACTTC. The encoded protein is CASSPELQGTTYEQYF.

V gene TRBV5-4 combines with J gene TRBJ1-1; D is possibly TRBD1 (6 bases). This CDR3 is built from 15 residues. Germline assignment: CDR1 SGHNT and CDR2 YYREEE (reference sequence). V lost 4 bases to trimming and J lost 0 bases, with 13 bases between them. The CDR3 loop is CASSPDRTMNTEAFF. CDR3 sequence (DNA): TGTGCCAGCAGCCCGGACAGAACGATGAACACTGAAGCTTTCTTT.

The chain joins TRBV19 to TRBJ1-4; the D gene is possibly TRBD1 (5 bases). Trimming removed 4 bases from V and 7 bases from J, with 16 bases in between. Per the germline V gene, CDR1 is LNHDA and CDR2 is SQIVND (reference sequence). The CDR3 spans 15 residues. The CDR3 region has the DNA TGTGCCAGTAGTACGAGCGCGGGACTTGGTGAAAAACTGTTTTTT. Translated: CASSTSAGLGEKLFF.

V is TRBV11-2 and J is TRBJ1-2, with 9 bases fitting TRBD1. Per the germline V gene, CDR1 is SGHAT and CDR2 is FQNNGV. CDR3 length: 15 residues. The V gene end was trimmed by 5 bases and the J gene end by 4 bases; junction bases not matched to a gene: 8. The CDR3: CASSHGTGLFYGYTF. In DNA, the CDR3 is TGTGCCAGCAGCCACGGGACAGGGCTTTTCTATGGCTACACCTTC.

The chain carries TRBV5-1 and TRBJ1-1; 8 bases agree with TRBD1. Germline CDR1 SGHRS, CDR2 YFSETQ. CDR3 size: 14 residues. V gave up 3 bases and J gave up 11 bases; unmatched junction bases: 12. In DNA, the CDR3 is TGCGCCAGCAGCTCCGGGACAGGAGGGTATCACGCTTTCTTT. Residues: CASSSGTGGYHAFF.

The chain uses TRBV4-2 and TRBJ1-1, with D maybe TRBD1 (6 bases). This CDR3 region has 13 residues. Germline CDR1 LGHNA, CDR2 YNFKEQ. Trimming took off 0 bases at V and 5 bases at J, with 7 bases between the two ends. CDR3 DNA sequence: TGTGCCAGCAGCCAAGACAGGGGTACTGAAGCTTTCTTT. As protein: CASSQDRGTEAFF.

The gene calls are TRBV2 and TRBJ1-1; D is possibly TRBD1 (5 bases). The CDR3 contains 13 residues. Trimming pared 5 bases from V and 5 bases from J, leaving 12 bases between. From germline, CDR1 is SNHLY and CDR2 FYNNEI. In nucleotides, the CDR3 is TGTGCCAGCAGTTGGGACTCCCGGACTGAAGCTTTCTTT. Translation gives CASSWDSRTEAFF.

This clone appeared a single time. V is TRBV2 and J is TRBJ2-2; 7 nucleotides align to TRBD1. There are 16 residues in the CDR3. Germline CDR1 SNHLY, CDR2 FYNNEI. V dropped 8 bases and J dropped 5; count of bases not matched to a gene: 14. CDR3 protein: CASLPQNAGGTGELFF. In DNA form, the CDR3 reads TGTGCCAGCCTCCCTCAAAACGCAGGGGGTACCGGGGAGCTGTTTTTT.

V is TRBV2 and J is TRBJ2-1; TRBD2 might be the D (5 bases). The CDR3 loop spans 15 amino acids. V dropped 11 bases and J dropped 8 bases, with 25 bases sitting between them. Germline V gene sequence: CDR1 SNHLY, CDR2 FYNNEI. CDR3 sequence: CAGSGWTPSADEQFF. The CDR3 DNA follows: TGTGCCGGATCGGGGTGGACTCCCTCTGCCGATGAGCAGTTCTTC.

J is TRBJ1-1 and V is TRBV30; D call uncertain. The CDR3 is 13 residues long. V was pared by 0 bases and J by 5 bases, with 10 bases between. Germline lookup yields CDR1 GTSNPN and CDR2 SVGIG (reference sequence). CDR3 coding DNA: TGTGCCTGGAGTGTGTTGGGAGGGACTGAAGCTTTCTTT. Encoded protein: CAWSVLGGTEAFF.

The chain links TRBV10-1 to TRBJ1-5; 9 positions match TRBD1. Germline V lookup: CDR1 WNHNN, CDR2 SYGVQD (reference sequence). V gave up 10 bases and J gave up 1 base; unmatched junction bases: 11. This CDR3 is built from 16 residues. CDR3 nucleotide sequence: TGCGCCAACGTCCCGGGACAGGGACCGAGCAATCAGCCCCAGCATTTT. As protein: CANVPGQGPSNQPQHF.